The 11 T cell receptor beta chains below were found in one sample sequenced in a study of T cell repertoires in cytomegalovirus infection. TCRdb processed the reads anew with MiXCR; each CDR3 protein has one entry. The data contain 65,000 to 95,000 distinct CDR3 sequences, less than 4.5% of them seen just once; the ten biggest clones take up 4.6%. Sequencing was done on a sample of PBMCs. The receptors were sampled from a human donor in good health (CMV status not recorded). Some clones in this sample may be carry-over from other donors' samples.

This clonotype showed up many times. This chain uses TRBV2 with TRBJ1-5, with D possibly TRBD1 on 5 matching bases. The CDR3 loop spans 15 amino acids. V gave up 5 bases and J gave up 1 base, with 12 bases separating them. Germline V lookup: CDR1 SNHLY, CDR2 FYNNEI. The CDR3 DNA follows: TGTGCCAGCAGTCGAACGACAGTCAGCAATCAGCCCCAGCATTTT. It codes for CASSRTTVSNQPQHF.

This clonotype was counted at least ten times. This rearrangement joins TRBV12-3 or TRBV12-4 to TRBJ2-5, with 8 bases that match TRBD2. V lost 4 bases, J lost 5 bases, and 9 bases stayed unmatched. This CDR3 comprises 15 residues. Here the CDR3 reads CASSSPAGGSETQYF. The CDR3 DNA is TGTGCCAGCAGTTCCCCGGCGGGGGGAAGTGAGACCCAGTACTTC.

This clonotype has at least ten counts. The CDR3 here is CASSLVQDTQYF. For the CDR3, the DNA is TGTGCCAGCAGCTTAGTGCAGGATACGCAGTATTTT. The rearrangement joins TRBV7-6 to TRBJ2-3, with D unresolved. Trimming took off 1 base at V and 6 bases at J, with 5 bases between the two ends. The germline CDR1 and CDR2 sequences are SGHVS and FNYEAQ. This CDR3 spans 12 amino acids. Looking up the rest from reference TRBV7-6 and TRBJ2-3 gives the full variable domain: GAGVSQSPRYKVTKRGQDVALRCDPISGHVSLYWYRQALGQGPEFLTYFNYEAQQDKSGLPNDRFSAERPEGSISTLTIQRTEQRDSAMYRCASSLVQDTQYFGPGTRLTVL.

In this sample, this clonotype turned up many times. This chain connects TRBV7-2 to TRBJ1-5; D may be TRBD1 (6 bases). This CDR3 has 13 amino acids. The germline V gene encodes CDR1 SGHTA and CDR2 FQGNSA. V lost 2 bases and J lost 11, with 13 bases in between. DNA of the CDR3: TGTGCCAGCAGCTTAAAAAAGGGGGTATCCCAGCATTTT. Protein product: CASSLKKGVSQHF.

This clonotype was recorded at least ten times. The chain recombines TRBV7-2 with TRBJ1-6, with no clear D. Trimming removed 4 bases at V and 14 bases at J, with 12 bases between. The CDR3 runs to 12 residues. Germline lookup yields CDR1 SGHTA and CDR2 FQGNSA. The DNA for the CDR3 is TGTGCCAGCAGCTATCCCCTTTCGGCCCTCCACTTT. Translated: CASSYPLSALHF.

The V gene is TRBV7-6, the J gene TRBJ2-7; the match to TRBD1 covers 9 bases. The germline V gene encodes CDR1 SGHVS and CDR2 FNYEAQ. This CDR3 region has 14 residues. J lost 6 bases, V lost 5 bases, and 8 bases had no gene match. CDR3 sequence (DNA): TGTGCCAGCAGCCCCAGGACAGGGGCGGTCGAGCAGTACTTC. Its protein product is CASSPRTGAVEQYF.

At least ten counts were recorded for this clonotype. The CDR3 nucleotides are TGCGCCAGCAGGCCATCCTTTGATGTTTATGCTGAAGCTTTCTTT. This translates into CASRPSFDVYAEAFF. The chain is built from TRBV5-1 and TRBJ1-1; no clear D gene. Germline lookup yields CDR1 SGHRS and CDR2 YFSETQ. The CDR3 contains 15 residues. V lost 5 bases to trimming and J lost 6 bases, with 20 bases between them.

This clonotype was counted ten times or more. The genes are TRBV6-4 and TRBJ2-3; 10 nucleotides agree with TRBD2. CDR3 length equals 16 residues. J gave up 2 bases and V 0 bases, and 2 bases lay outside the gene matches. The germline V gene has CDR1 MRHNA and CDR2 SNTAGT. Written as DNA, the CDR3 is TGTGCCAGCAGTGACTCGAGCGGGGGGGCCACAGATACGCAGTATTTT. Protein sequence: CASSDSSGGATDTQYF.

This clonotype was observed at least ten times. The gene calls are TRBV11-1 and TRBJ1-2, with TRBD1 matching 9 bases. V shed 5 bases, J shed 8 bases, and the junction held 12 bases outside the gene matches. The CDR3 loop spans 15 amino acids. Germline assignment: CDR1 SGHAT and CDR2 FQDESV (reference sequence). The chain's CDR3 is CASSDRDRVFLGYTF. The CDR3 DNA reads as TGTGCCAGCAGCGACCGGGACAGGGTCTTCTTAGGCTACACCTTC. The complete variable domain, with remaining parts taken from reference TRBV11-1 and TRBJ1-2, reads EAEVAQSPRYKITEKSQAVAFWCDPISGHATLYWYRQILGQGPELLVQFQDESVVDDSQLPKDRFSAERLKGVDSTLKIQPAELGDSAMYLCASSDRDRVFLGYTFGSGTRLTVV.

This clonotype was detected many times. V and J are TRBV28 and TRBJ1-2; TRBD1 matches 12 bases. This CDR3 region has 14 residues. The V and J ends lost 3 bases and 4 bases, in that order; junction bases with no gene match: 0. Germline values: CDR1 MDHEN, CDR2 SYDVKM. CDR3 in amino acids: CASSLGQGAYGYTF. The CDR3 DNA follows: TGTGCCAGCAGTTTGGGACAGGGGGCCTATGGCTACACCTTC.

This clonotype was seen many times. The chain uses TRBV7-8 and TRBJ1-1; D is perhaps TRBD1 (5 bases). This CDR3 has 14 residues. V dropped 1 base and J dropped 1 base, with 7 bases sitting between them. The germline gives CDR1 SGHVS, CDR2 FQNEAQ. This chain's CDR3 is CASSLGRGNTEAFF. The CDR3 region has the DNA TGTGCCAGCAGCTTAGGGAGGGGGAACACTGAAGCTTTCTTT.